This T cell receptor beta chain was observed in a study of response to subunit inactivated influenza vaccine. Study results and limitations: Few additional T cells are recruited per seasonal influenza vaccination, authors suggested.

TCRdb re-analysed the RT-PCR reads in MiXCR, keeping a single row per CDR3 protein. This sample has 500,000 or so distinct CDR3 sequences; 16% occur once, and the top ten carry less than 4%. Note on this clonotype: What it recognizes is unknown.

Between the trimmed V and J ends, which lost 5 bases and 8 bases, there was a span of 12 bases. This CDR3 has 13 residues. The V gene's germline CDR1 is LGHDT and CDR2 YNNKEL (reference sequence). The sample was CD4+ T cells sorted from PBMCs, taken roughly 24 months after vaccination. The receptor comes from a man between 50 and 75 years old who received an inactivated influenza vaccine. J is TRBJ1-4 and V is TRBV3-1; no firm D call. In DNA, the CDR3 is TGTGCCAGCAGCTTGAACACGAAGGAAAAACTGTTTTTT. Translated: CASSLNTKEKLFF. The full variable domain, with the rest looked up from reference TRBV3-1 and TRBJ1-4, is DTAVSQTPKYLVTQMGNDKSIKCEQNLGHDTMYWYKQDSKKFLKIMFSYNNKELIINETVPNRFSPKSPDKAHLNLHINSLELGDSAVYFCASSLNTKEKLFFGSGTQLSVL.